The 17 T cell receptor beta chains given below trace back to one sample, sequenced in a study of blood T cell repertoires in COVID-19. Data came from immunoSEQ multiplex PCR; TCRdb stores just in-frame clones and leaves some out. The sample carries 250,000 to 350,000 clones, roughly 88% recorded once. Sequenced sample: PBMCs or T cells enriched from blood (not recorded which). The origin of the receptors is a woman aged 25 to 45 who had recovered from COVID-19.

The chain recombines TRBV2 with TRBJ2-7; 8 bases match TRBD1. The CDR3 totals 13 residues. Trimming removed 7 bases from V and 2 bases from J; junction bases left unmatched: 4. Germline V gene lookup returns CDR1 SNHLY and CDR2 FYNNEI. CDR3 residues: CASTGQGTYEQYF. In DNA form, the CDR3 reads TGTGCCAGCACTGGACAGGGAACCTACGAGCAGTACTTC.

The chain employs TRBV2 and TRBJ1-2, with D hard to call. Per the germline V gene, CDR1 is SNHLY and CDR2 is FYNNEI. The CDR3 sequence is 14 residues long. Trimming removed 3 bases at V and 1 base at J, with 9 bases between. CDR3 sequence: CASSENSVNYGYTF. The CDR3, as DNA: TGTGCCAGCAGTGAGAACAGTGTTAACTATGGCTACACCTTC.

The gene calls are TRBV30 and TRBJ1-2; the D is unclear. The CDR3 extends over 11 amino acids. The germline gives CDR1 GTSNPN, CDR2 SVGIG (reference sequence). V was trimmed by 0 bases and J by 8 bases, leaving 7 bases between them. CDR3 bases: TGTGCCTGGAGTGTACTCGAGGGCTACACCTTC. Amino acid sequence: CAWSVLEGYTF.

This clone has more than one count but fewer than ten. The chain combines TRBV7-8 with TRBJ1-1; 10 nucleotides agree with TRBD1. J lost 2 bases, V lost 7 bases, and 4 bases had no gene match. The germline gives CDR1 SGHVS, CDR2 FQNEAQ. The CDR3 contains 14 residues. CDR3 bases: TGTGCCAGCACCCGGGACAGGGGAAACACTGAAGCTTTCTTT. Translated: CASTRDRGNTEAFF.

The sample holds one count of this clone. The rearrangement joins TRBV5-1 to TRBJ1-2; D not certain. This CDR3 is built from 14 residues. CDR1 is SGHRS and CDR2 is YFSETQ in the germline V gene. Deletions cut 4 bases from V and 2 bases from J, with 12 bases between. CDR3 nucleotide sequence: TGCGCCAGCAGCGCAAGGGAGGGCAACTATGGCTACACCTTC. This sequence encodes CASSAREGNYGYTF.

DNA of the CDR3: TGTGCCAGCAGCCCCGCCGGGGGGCCGGATGAAAAACTGTTTTTT. Translation: CASSPAGGPDEKLFF. The genes are TRBV9 and TRBJ1-4; perhaps TRBD1 as D (6 bases). With 4 bases removed from V and 6 bases from J, the gap between germline ends came to 16 bases. The CDR3 runs 15 residues. Germline V gives CDR1 SGDLS, CDR2 YYNGEE.

The chain joins TRBV5-1 to TRBJ2-7; D perhaps matches TRBD1 (6 bases). Germline CDR1 and CDR2: SGHRS and YFSETQ. V lost 8 bases and J 0 bases, leaving 15 bases between the germline ends. CDR3 length: 14 amino acids. CDR3 coding DNA: TGCGCCAGTTTCGCAGGACAGAGCTCCTACGAGCAGTACTTC. This codes for CASFAGQSSYEQYF. The whole variable domain, remainder taken from reference TRBV5-1 and TRBJ2-7, is KAGVTQTPRYLIKTRGQQVTLSCSPISGHRSVSWYQQTPGQGLQFLFEYFSETQRNKGNFPGRFSGRQFSNSRSEMNVSTLELGDSALYLCASFAGQSSYEQYFGPGTRLTVT.

The chain combines TRBV9 with TRBJ1-3; unclear D gene. V lost 0 bases, J lost 0 bases, and 7 bases lay in between. Germline loops: CDR1 SGDLS, CDR2 YYNGEE. CDR3 length: 15 amino acids. The CDR3 region is CASSVGEVSGNTIYF. The DNA of the CDR3 is TGTGCCAGCAGCGTAGGAGAGGTCTCTGGAAACACCATATATTTT.

This chain connects TRBV4-1 to TRBJ1-6, with D perhaps matching TRBD1 (5 bases). The CDR3 runs 14 residues. The germline V gene encodes CDR1 MGHRA and CDR2 YSYEKL. The germline V and J ends were trimmed by 2 bases and 11 bases, with 13 bases remaining between them. The CDR3 is CASSQPTDRTPLHF. The CDR3 DNA is TGCGCCAGCAGCCAACCTACCGACAGAACACCCCTCCACTTT.

V is TRBV6-4 and J is TRBJ2-3; 9 bases are shared with TRBD2. This CDR3 region has 16 residues. Germline assignment: CDR1 MRHNA and CDR2 SNTAGT. J lost 2 bases, V lost 6 bases, and 9 bases had no gene match. CDR3 loop: CASSSTSGHLTDTQYF. The CDR3, as DNA: TGTGCCAGCAGCTCGACTAGCGGCCACCTCACAGATACGCAGTATTTT.

CDR3 sequence reads: CASTPGGRLSPTREQFF. Written as DNA, the CDR3 is TGTGCCAGCACCCCGGGTGGTCGTCTCTCTCCTACGCGGGAGCAGTTCTTC. The J gene is TRBJ2-1, the V gene TRBV28, with D unclear. Between the trimmed V and J ends, which lost 7 bases and 10 bases, there was a span of 29 bases. Germline V gene lookup returns CDR1 MDHEN and CDR2 SYDVKM. The CDR3 runs to 17 residues.

The CDR3 loop is CASSTTGTRYEQYF. The CDR3 DNA sequence: TGTGCCAGCAGCACAACCGGGACTAGGTACGAGCAGTACTTC. The V gene is TRBV7-7, the J gene TRBJ2-7; TRBD2 matches at 8 bases. The germline CDR1 and CDR2 sequences are SSHAT and FNYEAQ (reference sequence). This CDR3 is built from 14 residues. V lost 5 bases and J lost 4; bases outside the gene matches: 7.

The gene calls are TRBV11-2 and TRBJ1-2; unclear D gene. Germline CDR1 SGHAT, CDR2 FQNNGV. Trimming removed 3 bases from V and 5 bases from J, with 19 bases in between. The CDR3 loop spans 16 amino acids. The CDR3, as DNA: TGTGCCAGCAGCTTGGGTCCATCAGGTTTTCTTTATGGCTACACCTTC. Translation: CASSLGPSGFLYGYTF. Variable domain in full (rest from reference TRBV11-2 and TRBJ1-2): EAGVAQSPRYKIIEKRQSVAFWCNPISGHATLYWYQQILGQGPKLLIQFQNNGVVDDSQLPKDRFSAERLKGVDSTLKIQPAKLEDSAVYLCASSLGPSGFLYGYTFGSGTRLTVV.

This clone occurred a few times. This sequence joins TRBV19 and TRBJ1-1; 9 bases fit TRBD1. The CDR3 is 13 amino acids. Germline V gene sequence: CDR1 LNHDA, CDR2 SQIVND (reference sequence). The J segment lost 4 bases and the V segment lost 9 bases, leaving 6 bases of the junction unmatched. The CDR3 spells CASSDRGGTEAFF. In nucleotides, the CDR3 is TGTGCCAGCTCGGACAGGGGAGGCACTGAAGCTTTCTTT.

This clone appeared a few times. V and J are TRBV30 and TRBJ2-3; 7 bases align to TRBD1. J lost 2 bases, V lost 3 bases, and 8 bases had no gene match. The germline gives CDR1 GTSNPN, CDR2 SVGIG (reference sequence). CDR3 length: 15 amino acids. The CDR3 spells CAWRVGDSLTDTQYF. The CDR3 DNA follows: TGTGCCTGGAGGGTGGGGGACAGTCTCACAGATACGCAGTATTTT. The whole variable domain, remainder taken from reference TRBV30 and TRBJ2-3, is SQTIHQWPATLVQPVGSPLSLECTVEGTSNPNLYWYRQAAGRGLQLLFYSVGIGQISSEVPQNLSASRPQDRQFILSSKKLLLSDSGFYLCAWRVGDSLTDTQYFGPGTRLTVL.

The CDR3: CASSMTGGGFGQYF. CDR3 nucleotide sequence: TGTGCCAGTAGTATGACAGGAGGTGGCTTCGGGCAGTATTTT. The chain employs TRBV19 and TRBJ2-3, with D possibly being TRBD1 (6 bases). In germline, CDR1 is LNHDA, CDR2 SQIVND (reference sequence). CDR3 size: 14 residues. V was trimmed by 3 bases and J by 11 bases, leaving 18 bases between them.

This rearrangement joins TRBV15 to TRBJ1-2; weak D call: TRBD1 (5 bases). Germline values: CDR1 LNHNV, CDR2 YYDKDF (reference sequence). The CDR3 extends over 15 amino acids. With 5 bases removed from V and 2 bases from J, the gap between germline ends came to 15 bases. CDR3 sequence reads: CATSAGLLGNYGYTF. The CDR3 region has the DNA TGTGCCACCAGCGCGGGGCTCCTTGGCAACTATGGCTACACCTTC.